This passage covers 22 T cell receptor beta chains from one sample sequenced in a study of blood T cell repertoires in COVID-19. The assay was immunoSEQ multiplex PCR, and TCRdb's table has in-frame clones only and misses some. Altogether about 200,000 clones are present, approximately 84% being singletons, with the ten largest covering 5.9%. Sequencing was performed on peripheral blood. These receptors all stem from a man aged 80 or over with acute or convalescent COVID-19.

The chain employs TRBV29-1 and TRBJ2-5; the match to TRBD2 covers 9 bases. Germline V lookup: CDR1 SQVTM, CDR2 ANQGSEA. V lost 6 bases to trimming and J lost 2 bases; unmatched junction nucleotides: 10. The CDR3 is made up of 15 amino acids. The CDR3 region is CSVANRLAAQETQYF. DNA of the CDR3: TGCAGCGTAGCCAACCGACTAGCGGCTCAAGAGACCCAGTACTTC.

The chain links TRBV24-1 to TRBJ1-2; D not certain. The ends were cut back, 4 bases at V and 2 bases at J, with 7 bases in the middle. Looked up from germline, CDR1 is KGHDR and CDR2 is SFDVKD. The CDR3 totals 13 residues. The CDR3 sequence: CATSEGPNYGYTF. The CDR3 nucleotides are TGTGCCACCAGTGAGGGCCCCAACTATGGCTACACCTTC.

This clone was seen more than once but under ten times. CDR3 in amino acids: CASSLAGDRPGMHGYTF. The CDR3 nucleotides are TGTGCCAGCAGCTTAGCGGGGGACAGGCCCGGGATGCATGGCTACACCTTC. The chain links TRBV7-9 to TRBJ1-2, with TRBD1 matching over 8 bases. V gave up 0 bases and J gave up 6 bases; unmatched junction bases: 12. CDR1 SEHNR and CDR2 FQNEAQ come from the germline V gene (reference sequence). The CDR3 is made up of 17 amino acids.

The J gene is TRBJ2-7, the V gene TRBV4-1; 10 bases line up with TRBD2. The CDR3 length is 15 residues. Germline V lookup: CDR1 MGHRA, CDR2 YSYEKL. With V trimmed by 3 bases and J by 4 bases, 6 bases remained unmatched. The CDR3 nucleotides are TGCGCCAGCAGCCAGCAACTAGCGGGGTGGTACGAGCAGTACTTC. Translating gives CASSQQLAGWYEQYF.

This sequence joins TRBV3-1 (or the pseudogene TRBV3-2) and TRBJ1-5, with D perhaps TRBD1 (5 bases). Germline V lookup: CDR1 LGHDT, CDR2 YNNKEL (reference sequence). The CDR3 contains 13 residues. V was pared by 1 base and J by 7 bases, with 8 bases between. Here the CDR3 reads CASSQGGGQPQHF. CDR3 bases: TGTGCCAGCAGCCAAGGGGGGGGACAGCCCCAGCATTTT.

This clone has a count of ten or more. The chain couples TRBV14 to TRBJ1-2; weak D call: TRBD1 (6 bases). Germline V CDR1 and CDR2: SGHDN, FVKESK. V was shortened by 4 bases and J by 0 bases, with 15 bases between the two germline ends. The CDR3 totals 16 residues. The CDR3 coding sequence is TGTGCCAGCAGCCGCGGGGGACACCCAGCTAACTATGGCTACACCTTC. Translation gives CASSRGGHPANYGYTF.

The chain uses TRBV3-1 (or the pseudogene TRBV3-2) and TRBJ1-1; TRBD1 might be the D (5 bases). Trimming shortened V by 2 bases and J by 0 bases, and 13 bases separated the two germline ends. The V gene's germline CDR1 is LGHDT and CDR2 YNNKEL (reference sequence). CDR3 length equals 16 residues. In nucleotides, the CDR3 is TGTGCCAGCAGCCAACGTATTAAGACAGTGAACACTGAAGCTTTCTTT. It is translated as CASSQRIKTVNTEAFF.

The chain links TRBV14 to TRBJ2-7, with D possibly TRBD2 on 5 matching bases. The CDR3 runs to 16 residues. From germline, CDR1 is SGHDN and CDR2 FVKESK. Trimming pared 1 base from V and 5 bases from J, leaving 18 bases between. CDR3 DNA sequence: TGTGCCAGCAGCCAAGCAGGAGGTCCCCAAAGTCACGAGCAGTACGTC. Translating gives CASSQAGGPQSHEQYV.

The CDR3 nucleotides read TGTGCCAGCAGTATATCGAGGGTAAACAATTCACCCCTCCACTTT. Its translation: CASSISRVNNSPLHF. V usage is TRBV7-9 and J usage is TRBJ1-6; D gene unclear. In germline, CDR1 is SEHNR, CDR2 FQNEAQ (reference sequence). Between the trimmed V and J ends, which lost 6 bases and 7 bases, there was a span of 16 bases. This CDR3 is 15 amino acids long. Full variable domain (remainder filled in from reference TRBV7-9 and TRBJ1-6): DTGVSQNPRHKITKRGQNVTFRCDPISEHNRLYWYRQTLGQGPEFLTYFQNEAQLEKSRLLSDRFSAERPKGSFSTLEIQRTEQGDSAMYLCASSISRVNNSPLHFGNGTRLTVT.

V usage is TRBV4-1 and J usage is TRBJ2-5, with 14 bases that match TRBD2. CDR3 length: 20 residues. V dropped 0 bases and J dropped 5; count of bases not matched to a gene: 14. Germline CDR1 reads MGHRA; CDR2 reads YSYEKL. The CDR3 is CASSQDPPGLAGVYGETQYF. The CDR3 nucleotides read TGCGCCAGCAGCCAAGACCCCCCGGGACTAGCGGGAGTATATGGGGAGACCCAGTACTTC.

The J gene is TRBJ2-2, the V gene TRBV7-6; D is possibly TRBD2 (5 bases). The V gene lost 4 bases and the J gene lost 2 bases, with 14 bases spanning the gap. Germline V gives CDR1 SGHVS, CDR2 FNYEAQ. This CDR3 region has 16 residues. The CDR3 coding sequence is TGTGCCAGCAGCTCTCACGGCCCGGGAAACACCGGGGAGCTGTTTTTT. It encodes CASSSHGPGNTGELFF.

The chain is built from TRBV12-2 and TRBJ2-3; the DNA was not used to check the table's D call, TRBD2. TRBV12-2 is termed a pseudogene. The CDR3 contains 16 residues. CDR3 amino acids: CASRPGTSGSTDTQYF. The CDR3 region has the DNA TGTGCAAGTCGCCCCGGGACTAGCGGGAGTACAGATACGCAGTATTTT.

This chain uses TRBV13 with TRBJ1-1, with D tentatively TRBD1 (6 bases). V shed 4 bases and J shed 0 bases, with 12 bases lying between them. The CDR3 extends over 15 amino acids. Germline CDR1 and CDR2: PRHDT and FYEKMQ (reference sequence). CDR3 amino acids: CASSYRQALNTEAFF. The CDR3 bases are TGTGCCAGCAGCTACCGACAGGCTTTGAACACTGAAGCTTTCTTT. The full variable domain, its missing parts supplied by reference TRBV13 and TRBJ1-1, is AAGVIQSPRHLIKEKRETATLKCYPIPRHDTVYWYQQGPGQDPQFLISFYEKMQSDKGSIPDRFSAQQFSDYHSELNMSSLELGDSALYFCASSYRQALNTEAFFGQGTRLTVV.

This clone was detected only once. The DNA of the CDR3 is TGTGCCAGCAGTTTATTCGCCAGGAGGGAGCAGTACTTC. Translation gives CASSLFARREQYF. The rearrangement uses TRBV28 and TRBJ2-7, with D possibly being TRBD2 (5 bases). CDR3 length equals 13 residues. Deletions cut 1 base from V and 7 bases from J, with 11 bases between. Germline V gene lookup returns CDR1 MDHEN and CDR2 SYDVKM.

V and J are TRBV25-1 and TRBJ1-2; 9 bases are shared with TRBD1. Germline V gene sequence: CDR1 MGHDK, CDR2 SYGVNS. After removal of 3 bases from V and 2 bases from J, the junction contained 7 bases not matched to a gene. CDR3 length equals 16 residues. Here the CDR3 DNA reads TGTGCCAGCAGTGATCGATCCGGGACAGGGAACTATGGCTACACCTTC. Its protein is CASSDRSGTGNYGYTF.

The chain joins TRBV7-3 to TRBJ2-1; 7 bases match TRBD1. The length of the CDR3 is 16 residues. Germline CDR1 reads SGHTA; CDR2 reads FQGTGA. J gave up 0 bases and V 2 bases, and 4 bases lay outside the gene matches. The DNA for the CDR3 is TGTGCCAGCAGCTTAGAGGGGGCTATCTCCTACAATGAGCAGTTCTTC. Amino acids: CASSLEGAISYNEQFF.

CDR3 sequence reads: CSASQTGLKVEKLFF. In DNA, the CDR3 is TGCAGTGCTAGTCAAACAGGGCTGAAGGTAGAAAAACTGTTTTTT. This chain uses TRBV20-1 with TRBJ1-4, with D perhaps TRBD1 (6 bases). Per the germline V gene, CDR1 is DFQATT and CDR2 is SNEGSKA (reference sequence). Trimming took 3 bases from V and 8 from J, leaving 19 bases between them. The CDR3 is 15 amino acids.

This chain joins TRBV3-1 (or the pseudogene TRBV3-2) and TRBJ1-3; weak D call: TRBD1 (5 bases). Germline values: CDR1 LGHDT, CDR2 YNNKEL (reference sequence). This CDR3 region has 15 residues. The germline V and J ends were trimmed by 7 bases and 4 bases, with 17 bases remaining between them. The CDR3 DNA reads TGTGCCAGCACCCCCAGGGTAATGAACGGAAACACCATATATTTT. Translation: CASTPRVMNGNTIYF.

This chain links TRBV9 with TRBJ2-3; possibly TRBD1 for D (5 bases). Per germline, CDR1 SGDLS and CDR2 YYNGEE. Trimming removed 0 bases from V and 3 bases from J, with 11 bases in between. CDR3 length equals 15 residues. CDR3 nucleotide sequence: TGTGCCAGCAGCGTAGCTCCAGGGTTAACAGATACGCAGTATTTT. It yields the protein CASSVAPGLTDTQYF.

This rearrangement joins TRBV6-4 to TRBJ2-1, with TRBD2 identical over 12 bases. Trimming cost V 3 bases and J 9 bases; bases outside gene matches: 6. This CDR3 is 15 amino acids long. Germline V gene lookup returns CDR1 MRHNA and CDR2 SNTAGT. CDR3 DNA sequence: TGTGCCAGCAGTGAGGAGGGACTAGCGGGTAGTGAGCAGTTCTTC. It is translated as CASSEEGLAGSEQFF.

This clone has only a few counts. This chain links TRBV10-3 with TRBJ1-1; no clear D. The CDR3 covers 12 residues. Germline V gene sequence: CDR1 ENHRY, CDR2 SYGVKD. V was clipped by 3 bases and J by 4 bases, with 6 bases between them. CDR3 sequence: CAISDSFTEAFF. The CDR3 nucleotides read TGTGCCATCAGTGATTCGTTCACTGAAGCTTTCTTT.

This chain links TRBV7-2 with TRBJ2-2; the match to TRBD1 covers 10 bases. With V trimmed by 5 bases and J by 6 bases, 6 bases remained unmatched. The CDR3 contains 15 residues. The germline CDR1 and CDR2 sequences are SGHTA and FQGNSA. As DNA, the CDR3 is TGTGCCAGCAGCGCCGGACAGGGGGGTTCCGGGGAGCTGTTTTTT. Protein product: CASSAGQGGSGELFF. The full variable domain, completed using reference TRBV7-2 and TRBJ2-2, is GAGVSQSPSNKVTEKGKDVELRCDPISGHTALYWYRQSLGQGLEFLIYFQGNSAPDKSGLPSDRFSAERTGGSVSTLTIQRTQQEDSAVYLCASSAGQGGSGELFFGEGSRLTVL.